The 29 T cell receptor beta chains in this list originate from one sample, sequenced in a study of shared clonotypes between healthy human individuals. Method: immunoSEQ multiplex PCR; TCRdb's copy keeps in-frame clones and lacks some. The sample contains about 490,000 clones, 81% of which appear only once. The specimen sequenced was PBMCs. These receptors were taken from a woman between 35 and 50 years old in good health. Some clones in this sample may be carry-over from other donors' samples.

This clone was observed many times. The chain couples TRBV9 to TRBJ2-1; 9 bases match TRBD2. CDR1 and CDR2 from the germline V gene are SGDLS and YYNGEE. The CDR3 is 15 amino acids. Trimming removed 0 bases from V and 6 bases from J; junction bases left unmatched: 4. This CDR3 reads CASSVGLAGTNEQFF. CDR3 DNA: TGTGCCAGCAGCGTAGGTCTAGCGGGGACCAATGAGCAGTTCTTC.

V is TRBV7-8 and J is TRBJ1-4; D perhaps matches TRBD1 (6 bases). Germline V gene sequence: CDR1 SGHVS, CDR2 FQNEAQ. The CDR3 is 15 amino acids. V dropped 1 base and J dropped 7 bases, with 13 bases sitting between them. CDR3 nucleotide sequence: TGTGCCAGCAGCTTAGGGAGCACAGGGCGTGAAAAACTGTTTTTT. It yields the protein CASSLGSTGREKLFF.

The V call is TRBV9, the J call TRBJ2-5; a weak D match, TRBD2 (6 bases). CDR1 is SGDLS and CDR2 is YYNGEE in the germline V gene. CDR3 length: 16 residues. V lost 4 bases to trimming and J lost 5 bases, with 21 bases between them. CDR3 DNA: TGTGCCAGCAGCTCCTCACTAGCAGGATACGGGGAGACCCAGTACTTC. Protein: CASSSSLAGYGETQYF.

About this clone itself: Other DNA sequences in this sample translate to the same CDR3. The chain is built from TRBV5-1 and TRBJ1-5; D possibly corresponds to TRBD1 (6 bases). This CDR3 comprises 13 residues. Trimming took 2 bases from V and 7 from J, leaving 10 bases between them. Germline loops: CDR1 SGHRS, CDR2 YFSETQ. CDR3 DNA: TGCGCCAGCAGCTTACAGGGCGGGCAGCCCCAGCATTTT. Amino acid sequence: CASSLQGGQPQHF.

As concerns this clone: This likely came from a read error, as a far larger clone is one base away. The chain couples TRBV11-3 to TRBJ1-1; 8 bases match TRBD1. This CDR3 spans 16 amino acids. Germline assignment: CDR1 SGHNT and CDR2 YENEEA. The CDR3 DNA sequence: TGTGCCAGCAGCTTAGATGGGCGGCAGGGGGCCACTGAAGCTTTATTT. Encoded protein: CASSLDGRQGATEALF.

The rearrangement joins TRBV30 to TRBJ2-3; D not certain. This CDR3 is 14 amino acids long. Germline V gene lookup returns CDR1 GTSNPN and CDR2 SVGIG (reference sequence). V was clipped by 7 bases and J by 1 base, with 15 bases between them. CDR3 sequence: CASAGQLGTDTQYF. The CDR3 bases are TGTGCCTCAGCTGGCCAACTGGGCACAGATACGCAGTATTTT. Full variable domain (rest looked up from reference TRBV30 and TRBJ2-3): SQTIHQWPATLVQPVGSPLSLECTVEGTSNPNLYWYRQAAGRGLQLLFYSVGIGQISSEVPQNLSASRPQDRQFILSSKKLLLSDSGFYLCASAGQLGTDTQYFGPGTRLTVL.

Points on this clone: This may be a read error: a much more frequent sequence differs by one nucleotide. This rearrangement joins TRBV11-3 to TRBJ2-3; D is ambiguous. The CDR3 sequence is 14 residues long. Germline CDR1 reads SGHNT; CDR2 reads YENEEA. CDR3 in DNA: TGTACCAGCAGCCCCGGGTTTTCTTCAGATACGCAGTATTTT. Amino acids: CTSSPGFSSDTQYF.

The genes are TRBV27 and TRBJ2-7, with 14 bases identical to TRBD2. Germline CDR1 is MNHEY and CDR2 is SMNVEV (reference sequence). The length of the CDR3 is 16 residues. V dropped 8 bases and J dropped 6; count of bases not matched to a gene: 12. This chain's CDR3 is CASSSPPGLAGVEQYF. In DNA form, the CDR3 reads TGTGCCAGCTCTAGCCCGCCGGGACTAGCGGGAGTCGAGCAGTACTTC.

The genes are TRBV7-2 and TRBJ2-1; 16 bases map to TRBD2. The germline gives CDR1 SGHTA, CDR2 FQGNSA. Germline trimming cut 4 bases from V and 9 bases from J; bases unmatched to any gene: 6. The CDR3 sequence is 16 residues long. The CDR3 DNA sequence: TGTGCCAGCAGCTCGGGACTAGCGGGAGGGCTGGGTGAGCAGTTCTTC. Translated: CASSSGLAGGLGEQFF.

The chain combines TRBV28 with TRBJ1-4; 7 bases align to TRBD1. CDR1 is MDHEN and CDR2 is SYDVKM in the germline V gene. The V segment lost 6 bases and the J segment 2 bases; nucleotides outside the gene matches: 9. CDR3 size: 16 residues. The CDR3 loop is CASRATDRVTNEKLFF. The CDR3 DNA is TGTGCCAGCAGAGCCACCGACAGGGTTACTAATGAAAAACTGTTTTTT.

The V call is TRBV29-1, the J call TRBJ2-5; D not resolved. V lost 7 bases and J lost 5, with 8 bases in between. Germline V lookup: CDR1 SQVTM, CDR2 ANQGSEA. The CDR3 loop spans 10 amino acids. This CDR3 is CSAAWETQYF. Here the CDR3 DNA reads TGCAGCGCCGCGTGGGAGACCCAGTACTTC.

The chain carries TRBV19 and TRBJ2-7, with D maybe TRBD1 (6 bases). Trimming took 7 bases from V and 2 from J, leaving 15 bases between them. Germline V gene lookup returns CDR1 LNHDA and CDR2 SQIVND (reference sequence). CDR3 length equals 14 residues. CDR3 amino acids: CASNTQGRPYEQYF. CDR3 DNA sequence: TGTGCCAGTAATACACAGGGTCGACCCTACGAGCAGTACTTC.

CDR3 in amino acids: CASSESETDTQYF. CDR3 DNA: TGTGCCAGCAGTGAAAGCGAGACAGATACGCAGTATTTT. This chain joins TRBV6-4 and TRBJ2-3; no firm D call. This CDR3 has 13 amino acids. Germline V gene data show CDR1 as MRHNA and CDR2 as SNTAGT. Trimming removed 3 bases from V and 3 bases from J, with 7 bases in between.

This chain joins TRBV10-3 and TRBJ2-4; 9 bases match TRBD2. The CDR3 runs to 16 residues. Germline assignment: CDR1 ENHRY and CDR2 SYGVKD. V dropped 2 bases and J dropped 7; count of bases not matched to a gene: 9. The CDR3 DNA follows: TGTGCCATCAGTGAGGAATTAGCGGGAGCAGGGAACATTCAGTACTTC. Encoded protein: CAISEELAGAGNIQYF.

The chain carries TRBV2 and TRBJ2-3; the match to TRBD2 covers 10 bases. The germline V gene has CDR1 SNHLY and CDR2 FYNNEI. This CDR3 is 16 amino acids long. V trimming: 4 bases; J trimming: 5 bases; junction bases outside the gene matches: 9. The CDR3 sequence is CASSGRTSGRRDTQYF. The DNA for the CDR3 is TGTGCCAGCAGTGGTAGGACTAGCGGAAGGCGAGATACGCAGTATTTT.

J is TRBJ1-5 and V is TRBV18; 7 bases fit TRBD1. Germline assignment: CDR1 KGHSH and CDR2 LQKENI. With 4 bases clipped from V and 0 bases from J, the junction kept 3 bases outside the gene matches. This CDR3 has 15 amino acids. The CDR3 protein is CASSLGQLSNQPQHF. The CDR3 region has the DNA TGTGCCAGCTCACTGGGACAGCTTAGCAATCAGCCCCAGCATTTT. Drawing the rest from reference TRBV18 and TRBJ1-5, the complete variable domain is NAGVMQNPRHLVRRRGQEARLRCSPMKGHSHVYWYRQLPEEGLKFMVYLQKENIIDESGMPKERFSAEFPKEGPSILRIQQVVRGDSAAYFCASSLGQLSNQPQHFGDGTRLSIL.

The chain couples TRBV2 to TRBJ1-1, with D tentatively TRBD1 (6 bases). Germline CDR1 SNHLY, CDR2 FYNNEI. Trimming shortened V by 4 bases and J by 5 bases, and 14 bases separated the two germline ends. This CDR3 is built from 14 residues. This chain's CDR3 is CASSGDTLGTEAFF. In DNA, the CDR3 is TGTGCCAGCAGTGGGGACACTTTGGGGACTGAAGCTTTCTTT.

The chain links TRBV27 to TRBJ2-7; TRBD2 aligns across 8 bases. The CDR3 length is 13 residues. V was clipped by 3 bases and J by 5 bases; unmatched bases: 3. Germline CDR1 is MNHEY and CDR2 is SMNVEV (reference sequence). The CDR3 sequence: CASSLSGSHEQYF. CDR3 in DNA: TGTGCCAGCAGTTTGAGCGGGAGCCACGAGCAGTACTTC.

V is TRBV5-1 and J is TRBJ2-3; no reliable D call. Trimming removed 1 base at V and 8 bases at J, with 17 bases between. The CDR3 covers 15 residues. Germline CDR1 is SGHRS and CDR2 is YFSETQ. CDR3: CASSLSAEVWGTQYF. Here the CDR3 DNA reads TGCGCCAGCAGCTTGTCTGCGGAAGTTTGGGGTACGCAGTATTTT.

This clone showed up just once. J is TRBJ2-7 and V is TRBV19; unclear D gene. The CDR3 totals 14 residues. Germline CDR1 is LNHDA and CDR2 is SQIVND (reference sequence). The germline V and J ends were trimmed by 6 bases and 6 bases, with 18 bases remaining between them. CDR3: CASRGIGPGREQYF. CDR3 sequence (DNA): TGTGCCAGTAGGGGGATTGGACCCGGCCGCGAGCAGTACTTC.

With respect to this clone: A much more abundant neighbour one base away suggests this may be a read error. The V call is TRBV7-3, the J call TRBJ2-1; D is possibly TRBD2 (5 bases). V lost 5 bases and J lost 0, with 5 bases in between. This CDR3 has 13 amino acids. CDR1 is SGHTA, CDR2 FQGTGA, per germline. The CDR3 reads CASSGSSYNEQFF. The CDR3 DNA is TGTGCCAGCAGCGGGAGCTCCTACAATGAGCAGTTCTTC.

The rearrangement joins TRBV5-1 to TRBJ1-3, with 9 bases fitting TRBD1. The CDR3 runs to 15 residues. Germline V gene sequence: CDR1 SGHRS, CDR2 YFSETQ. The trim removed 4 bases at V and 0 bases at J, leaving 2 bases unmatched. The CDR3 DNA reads TGCGCCAGCAGCGGGACAGGGAGCTCTGGAAACACCATATATTTT. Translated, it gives CASSGTGSSGNTIYF. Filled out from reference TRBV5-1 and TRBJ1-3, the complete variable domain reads KAGVTQTPRYLIKTRGQQVTLSCSPISGHRSVSWYQQTPGQGLQFLFEYFSETQRNKGNFPGRFSGRQFSNSRSEMNVSTLELGDSALYLCASSGTGSSGNTIYFGEGSWLTVV.

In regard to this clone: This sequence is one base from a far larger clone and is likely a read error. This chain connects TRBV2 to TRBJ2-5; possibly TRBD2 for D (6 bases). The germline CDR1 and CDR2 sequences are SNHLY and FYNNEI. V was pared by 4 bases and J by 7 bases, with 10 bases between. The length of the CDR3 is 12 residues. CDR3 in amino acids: CASSVGGGTQYF. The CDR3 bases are TGTGCCAGCAGTGTTGGGGGAGGGACCCAGTACTTC.

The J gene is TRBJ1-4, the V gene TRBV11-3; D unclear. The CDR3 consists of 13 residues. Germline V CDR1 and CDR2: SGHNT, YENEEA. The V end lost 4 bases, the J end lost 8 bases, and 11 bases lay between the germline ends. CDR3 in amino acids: CASSSSGGEKLFF. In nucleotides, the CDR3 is TGTGCCAGCAGCTCCTCTGGTGGAGAAAAACTGTTTTTT.

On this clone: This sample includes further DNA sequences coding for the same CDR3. The CDR3 region has the DNA TGTGCCAGCAGCTCAACAGGGGGGAGCAATCAGCCCCAGCATTTT. This translates into CASSSTGGSNQPQHF. The V and J genes are TRBV6-5 and TRBJ1-5, with 8 bases lining up with TRBD1. This CDR3 has 15 residues. Germline V gene sequence: CDR1 MNHEY, CDR2 SVGAGI. V was pared by 6 bases and J by 1 base, with 5 bases of the junction left unmatched.

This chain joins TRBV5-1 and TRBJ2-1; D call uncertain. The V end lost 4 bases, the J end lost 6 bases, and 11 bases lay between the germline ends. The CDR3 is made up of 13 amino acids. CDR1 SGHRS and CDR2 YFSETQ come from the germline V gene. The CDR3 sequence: CASSVTPVNEQFF. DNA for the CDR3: TGCGCCAGCAGCGTGACCCCGGTCAATGAGCAGTTCTTC.

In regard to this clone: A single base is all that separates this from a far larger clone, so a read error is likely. In DNA, the CDR3 is TGTGCCTGGGGTCAACACCTCTACGAGCAGTACTTC. This codes for CAWGQHLYEQYF. The rearrangement links TRBV30 to TRBJ2-7, with D unresolved. V gave up 5 bases and J gave up 3 bases, with 11 bases separating them. Germline V gives CDR1 GTSNPN, CDR2 SVGIG (reference sequence). There are 12 residues in the CDR3.

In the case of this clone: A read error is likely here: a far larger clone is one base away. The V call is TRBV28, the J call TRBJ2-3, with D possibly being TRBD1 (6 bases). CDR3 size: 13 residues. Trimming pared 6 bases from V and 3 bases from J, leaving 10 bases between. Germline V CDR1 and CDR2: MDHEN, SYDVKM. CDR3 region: CASRRTGTDTQYF. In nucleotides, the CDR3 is TGTGCCAGCAGACGAACAGGGACAGATACGCAGTATTTT.

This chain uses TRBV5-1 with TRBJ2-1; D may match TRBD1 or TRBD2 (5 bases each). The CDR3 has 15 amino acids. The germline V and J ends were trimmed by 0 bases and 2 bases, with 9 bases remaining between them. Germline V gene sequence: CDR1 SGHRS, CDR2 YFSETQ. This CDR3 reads CASSLGGSTYNEQFF. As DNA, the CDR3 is TGCGCCAGCAGCTTGGGGGGGTCCACCTACAATGAGCAGTTCTTC.